The present T cell receptor (beta chain) was sequenced within a study of T cells in Graves' hyperthyroidism and ophthalmopathy. TCR beta CDR3 sequences were amplified from RNA transcripts. During a first-round RT-PCR of the TCR CDR3, the HTBI primer set was used. TCRdb re-called the multiplex PCR reads through MiXCR, storing one row per CDR3 protein. The data hold over 450,000 distinct CDR3 sequences, with 17% observed a single time. The germline V gene encodes CDR1 SGHTA and CDR2 FQGNSA. The CDR3 is made up of 14 amino acids. The J segment lost 1 base and the V segment lost 3 bases, leaving 2 bases of the junction unmatched. There are many counts of this clonotype.

V gene TRBV7-2 combines with J gene TRBJ2-7; 8 positions match TRBD1. Sequencing was done on a sample of blood. The TCR comes from a woman in her late teens or twenties with Graves' ophthalmopathy. As DNA, the CDR3 is TGTGCCAGCAGCTTCGGACAGGGTTCCTACGAGCAGTACTTC. Its translation is CASSFGQGSYEQYF.